This TCR beta chain was recorded in a study of shared clonotypes between healthy human individuals. Replicate PCRs from sorted subsets contained around 200 ng DNA, which is 30,000 to 35,000 T cell genomes. Sequencing was performed with immunoSEQ multiplex PCR; in TCRdb, only in-frame clones are kept and a portion is missing. This table holds over a million clones, 95% to 97% found once. The CDR3 sequence is 16 residues long. CDR1 SGHRS and CDR2 YFSETQ come from the germline V gene. Trimming removed 3 bases at V and 6 bases at J, with 21 bases between. Worth noting for this clone: Its antigen remains unidentified.

Findings and limits, study-wide: Genetic and exposure-history diversity was limited by the few donors. Larger richness was generally estimated for naive than memory subsets.

The chain combines TRBV5-1 with TRBJ1-2, with D possibly TRBD1 on 6 matching bases. The receptor was derived from a man aged 25-40 years in good health. The specimen was naive CD4+ T cells sorted from blood. Subset meaning: CD45RA+ positively selected. The CDR3 DNA is TGCGCCAGCAGCTCGATCTCGGGGAAGGGGGAAGATGGCTACACCTTC. It is translated as CASSSISGKGEDGYTF.